The rows below give T cell receptor beta chains drawn from one sample of a study of identical twins. TCRdb used MiXCR to reprocess the 5' RACE reads, holding one entry per CDR3 protein. The sample has some 590,000 distinct CDR3 sequences; roughly 9.9% are singletons. These data also formed part of another study, on yellow fever vaccine responses in identical twins.

Sequencing used PBMCs. The receptors shown here come from a woman between 18 and 29 years old in good health. Both conserved end residues are part of each CDR3. A D gene is named only where the DNA matches it firmly. The size entry is marked missing in some rows and otherwise reads once, few, many or a size class.

>TRBJ2-3|many|.|TRBV11-2
TGTGCCAGCCCCGATGGGACCAGCACAGATACGCAGTATTTT
CASPDGTSTDTQYF
>TRBJ1-1|.|.|TRBV10-3
TGTGCCATCAGTGACAGTACTGGTGAAGCTTTCTTT
CAISDSTGEAFF
>TRBJ2-5|.|.|TRBV10-3
TGTGCCATCAGTGACCAATTGGGGGGTCCCCAAGAGACCCAGTACTTC
CAISDQLGGPQETQYF
>TRBJ2-3|few|.|TRBV6-2/TRBV6-3
TGTGCCAGCAACAACGGGTGGACCGGAGATACGCAGTATTTT
CASNNGWTGDTQYF
>TRBJ2-7|.|.|TRBV4-3
TGCGCCAGCAGCCAAGATCTTGGGGTAGAAGGGGAGCAGTACTTC
CASSQDLGVEGEQYF
>TRBJ2-5|many|.|TRBV5-1
TGCGCCAGCAGCTTGGTGGGAATCGAAGAGACCCAGTACTTC
CASSLVGIEETQYF
>TRBJ2-3|few|TRBD2|TRBV4-3
TGCGCCAGCAGCCAAGATGGGGGTAGCGGGAGAGGAGATACGCAGTATTTT
CASSQDGGSGRGDTQYF
>TRBJ2-7|.|.|TRBV4-1
TGCGCCAGCAGCCAAGATTCCGGGAAGTCTCGGGAGCAGTACTTC
CASSQDSGKSREQYF
>TRBJ2-7|many|.|TRBV25-1
TGTGCCAGCAGTGAATATATAGGGGAAGGGACCTCAAGCTCCTACGAGCAGTACTTC
CASSEYIGEGTSSSYEQYF
>TRBJ2-3|few|.|TRBV4-3
TGCGCCAGCAGCCAGGGCCTTGGACTAACCCGCACAGATACGCAGTATTTT
CASSQGLGLTRTDTQYF
>TRBJ2-1|few|.|TRBV27
TGTGCCAGCAGTTGGGGGACCATGGGCAATGAGCAGTTCTTC
CASSWGTMGNEQFF
>TRBJ2-1|.|TRBD2|TRBV5-6
TGTGCCAGCAGCTTGGGGGGACTAGCGGGAGTCTATGAGCAGTTCTTC
CASSLGGLAGVYEQFF
>TRBJ2-1|few|.|TRBV9
TGTGCCAGCAGCGTAGTCGCAGGGGCGTATGAGCAGTTCTTC
CASSVVAGAYEQFF
>TRBJ2-3|many|.|TRBV11-2
TGTGCCAGCAGCTCAGTTTGGGGGGCGAGCACAGATACGCAGTATTTT
CASSSVWGASTDTQYF
>TRBJ2-1|few|.|TRBV7-9
TGTGCCAGCGTGCTGAGCTCCTACAATGAGCAGTTCTTC
CASVLSSYNEQFF
>TRBJ2-7|many|.|TRBV27
TGTGCCAGCAGTTATCGGGCGGTTTACGAGCAGTACTTC
CASSYRAVYEQYF
>TRBJ2-1|few|TRBD1|TRBV27
TGTGCCAGCAGCCTGACCGGGACAGGGGGCAGTGAGCAGTTCTTC
CASSLTGTGGSEQFF
>TRBJ2-7|many|TRBD1|TRBV12-3/TRBV12-4
TGTGCCAGCAGTACCCGGGGGCAGGGGGCCGACGAGCAGTACTTC
CASSTRGQGADEQYF
>TRBJ2-7|few|.|TRBV7-9
TGTGCCAGCAGCCCGGTAGGAGGGGTAGGCTACGAGCAGTACTTC
CASSPVGGVGYEQYF
>TRBJ2-2|many|TRBD2|TRBV18
TGTGCCAGCAGTCCCCCAGGACTAGCGGGGAACACCGGGGAGCTGTTTTTT
CASSPPGLAGNTGELFF
>TRBJ2-1|few|.|TRBV7-9
TGTGCCAGCAGCCAATATCCCCAGGGTGAGCAGTTCTTC
CASSQYPQGEQFF
>TRBJ2-1|.|.|TRBV30
TGTGCCTGGACCAGAAGCACAGCGAGTGAGCAGTTCTTC
CAWTRSTASEQFF
>TRBJ1-1|many|.|TRBV5-1
TGCGCCAGCAGCATCCTACGACAGGCCGCGAACACTGAAGCTTTCTTT
CASSILRQAANTEAFF
>TRBJ2-1|few|TRBD2|TRBV2
TGTGCCAGCAGTCGACTAGCGGGGGGCCTGGGTGAGCAGTTCTTC
CASSRLAGGLGEQFF
>TRBJ2-6|few|.|TRBV11-2
TGTGCCAGCAGCCAAGGGACTCCAAATAAACCTGGGGCCAACGTCCTGACTTTC
CASSQGTPNKPGANVLTF
>TRBJ2-3|.|.|TRBV23-1
TGCGCCAGCAGTCAACGGAAGCACGGGGGTGGGCAGTATTTT
CASSQRKHGGGQYF
>TRBJ2-1|few|.|TRBV7-9
TGTGCCACCCAGCCCCCCCCTACGGGTGAGCAGTTCTTC
CATQPPPTGEQFF
>TRBJ2-3|few|TRBD1|TRBV6-5
TGTGCCAGCAGTTACTCGATTCAGGGGGAGACTACCCAGTATTTT
CASSYSIQGETTQYF
>TRBJ2-3|many|.|TRBV12-3/TRBV12-4
TGTGCCAGCAGTTCTCTAGCGGATACGCAGTATTTT
CASSSLADTQYF
>TRBJ2-7|.|.|TRBV7-4
TGTGCCAGCAGCTTACGTCAGCCCTACGAGCAGTACTTC
CASSLRQPYEQYF
>TRBJ2-7|few|.|TRBV21-1
TGTGCCAGCAGCCCCCGGACAGGGTGGGCCTCCTACGAGCAGTACTTC
CASSPRTGWASYEQYF
>TRBJ2-4|few|TRBD1|TRBV20-1
TGCAGTGCCCCGGGACAGCTAGCCAAAAACATTCAGTACTTC
CSAPGQLAKNIQYF
>TRBJ2-7|.|.|TRBV21-1
TGTGCCAGCAGCAAAGATTCCCTAGCGGGATTCTACGAGCAGTACTTC
CASSKDSLAGFYEQYF
>TRBJ2-1|.|TRBD2|TRBV11-2
TGTGCCAGCAGCTTAGACTGGGGACTAGCGGGAGATGAGCAGTTCTTC
CASSLDWGLAGDEQFF
>TRBJ1-6|.|.|TRBV28
TGTGCCAGCTACCCATCCAGGGATTCACCCCTCCACTTT
CASYPSRDSPLHF
>TRBJ1-2|few|TRBD1|TRBV28
TGTGCCAGCAGTTTAGAACAGGGGCTTCGGGGCTACACCTTC
CASSLEQGLRGYTF
>TRBJ2-7|few|.|TRBV10-3
TGTGCCAGCTCGGAACAGCGAAGCCTGGGCGAGCAGTACTTC
CASSEQRSLGEQYF
>TRBJ2-5|.|.|TRBV29-1
TGCAGCGCCTCCCAGGGGGGGACAGAGACCCAGTACTTC
CSASQGGTETQYF
>TRBJ2-7|.|.|TRBV7-9
TGTGCCAGCAGCTTAGTCGAGGGGGCCTACGAGCAGTACTTC
CASSLVEGAYEQYF
>TRBJ1-1|.|.|TRBV7-2
TGTGCCAGCAGCTTTCGGCAGGGAGAGGCAAGGGTCACTGAAGCTTTCTTT
CASSFRQGEARVTEAFF
>TRBJ2-1|.|.|TRBV2
TGTGCCAGCAGTGCGGGCGGCAGGCGGCTGTACAATGAGCAGTTCTTC
CASSAGGRRLYNEQFF
>TRBJ1-5|few|.|TRBV19
TGTGCCAGTAGTATCCAGCAGGGATGGCAGCCCCAGCATTTT
CASSIQQGWQPQHF
>TRBJ2-5|many|.|TRBV29-1
TGCAGCGTTTCCGAGCGCGGGGAGACCCAGTACTTC
CSVSERGETQYF
>TRBJ2-5|.|TRBD2|TRBV10-1
TGCGCCAGCAGCGAGTCCGGGACTAGCGGAAAGACCCAGTACTTC
CASSESGTSGKTQYF
>TRBJ2-7|many|.|TRBV20-1
TGCAGTGCCCTTTGGTCCGAGCAGTACTTC
CSALWSEQYF
>TRBJ2-2|many|.|TRBV20-1
TGCAGTGCTAGAGATCTCCTCGGGATCGGGGAGCTGTTTTTT
CSARDLLGIGELFF
>TRBJ2-6|many|.|TRBV28
TGTGCCAGCAGTTTAGGGACACAGAGCTCTGGGGCCAACGTCCTGACTTTC
CASSLGTQSSGANVLTF
>TRBJ1-5|many|TRBD1|TRBV20-1
TGCAGTGCAAATGGACAGGGCGAACATCAGCCCCAGCATTTT
CSANGQGEHQPQHF
>TRBJ2-1|many|.|TRBV12-3/TRBV12-4
TGTGCCAGCAGCCCCACCCCGGGATCAAATGAGCAGTTCTTC
CASSPTPGSNEQFF
>TRBJ2-7|.|.|TRBV23-1
TGCGCCAGCAGTCAATCGTGCCTAGGTGGTTCCGAGCAGTACTTC
CASSQSCLGGSEQYF
>TRBJ2-7|.|TRBD2|TRBV4-3
TGCGCCAGCAGCCAAGGACTAGCGGGAGTCCTCTACGAGCAGTACTTC
CASSQGLAGVLYEQYF
>TRBJ2-1|.|TRBD2|TRBV10-1
TGCGCCAGCAGTGATGGAGCGGGAGTCTGGAAGTTCTTC
CASSDGAGVWKFF
>TRBJ2-5|many|TRBD1|TRBV18
TGTGCCAGCAGCCCCAGGGGGCAAGAGACCCAGTACTTC
CASSPRGQETQYF
>TRBJ2-2|.|TRBD2|TRBV3-1
TGTGCCAGCAGCCAAGAACCACTAGCGGGAGTGAGGACCGGGGAGCTGTTTTTT
CASSQEPLAGVRTGELFF
>TRBJ2-2|many|.|TRBV9
TGTGCCAGCAGCCCCCCAGGGCGGAACACCGGGGAGCTGTTTTTT
CASSPPGRNTGELFF
>TRBJ2-7|few|TRBD2|TRBV6-5
TGTGCCAGCAGTGACTCTAGCGGTTCCTCCTACGAGCAGTACTTC
CASSDSSGSSYEQYF
>TRBJ2-1|.|.|TRBV4-2
TGTGCCAGCAGCCAAGAGCAGATAGATTGGAATGAGCAGTTCTTC
CASSQEQIDWNEQFF
>TRBJ2-1|many|TRBD2|TRBV6-1
TGTGCCAGCAGTGGCGCTAGCGGCCTGTACAATGAGCAGTTCTTC
CASSGASGLYNEQFF
>TRBJ2-3|.|.|TRBV2
TGTGCCAGCAGTGCGGGGGCTATCGGCACAGATACGCAGTATTTT
CASSAGAIGTDTQYF
>TRBJ2-1|few|.|TRBV7-3
TGTGCCAGCAGCGACGGCCTTGTAGCGTCGAATGAGCAGTTCTTC
CASSDGLVASNEQFF